Listed here are 19 T cell receptor beta chains from one sample, sequenced in a study of neurological immune-mediated disorders. TCRdb analysed the 5' RACE reads with MiXCR anew, one entry per CDR3 protein. The table includes around 53,000 distinct CDR3 sequences, 6.5% to 8.5% detected once. Noted time point: longitudinal time-point 3. Sequenced sample: PBMCs. The receptor set was obtained from a woman aged 40 to 50 in good health.

Worth noting for this clonotype: This likely comes from a read error, as the CDR3 has no conserved phenylalanine or tryptophan at its end. The CDR3: CASGPGGGKEAFS. CDR3 DNA: TGTGCCAGCGGGCCCGGCGGGGGGAAAGAAGCTTTCTCT. The chain combines TRBV12-3 or TRBV12-4 with TRBJ1-1; weak D call: TRBD1 (5 bases). CDR3 size: 13 residues. Trimming shortened V by 8 bases and J by 8 bases, and 18 bases separated the two germline ends.

This clonotype was seen many times. The chain has TRBV29-1 and TRBJ2-1, with a weak D call TRBD2 (7 bases). Trimming took 6 bases from V and 4 from J, leaving 22 bases between them. Germline V gene data show CDR1 as SQVTM and CDR2 as ANQGSEA. This CDR3 is built from 16 residues. In nucleotides, the CDR3 is TGCAGCGTCATCCCGGGGGGCGCAGGGGCATACAATGAGCAGTTCTTC. Protein product: CSVIPGGAGAYNEQFF.

This clonotype occurred many times. The chain recombines TRBV9 with TRBJ1-4; D remains unclear. Trimming took off 2 bases at V and 11 bases at J, with 16 bases between the two ends. CDR1 SGDLS and CDR2 YYNGEE come from the germline V gene. CDR3 length: 14 amino acids. The CDR3 loop reads CASSVGFPGEKLFF. CDR3 DNA: TGTGCCAGCAGCGTTGGTTTCCCGGGCGAGAAACTGTTTTTT.

This clonotype has ten or more counts. The rearrangement joins TRBV10-2 to TRBJ2-1, with D tentatively TRBD2 (7 bases). This CDR3 has 16 residues. V gave up 6 bases and J gave up 1 base, with 16 bases separating them. Germline V lookup: CDR1 WSHSY, CDR2 SAAADI. DNA of the CDR3: TGCGCCAGCAGGGGGGGGCGCGGGACATCCTACAATGAGCAGTTCTTC. Protein: CASRGGRGTSYNEQFF.

At least ten counts were recorded for this clonotype. The CDR3 sequence: CASSWTGGKMNTEAFF. As DNA, the CDR3 is TGTGCCAGCAGCTGGACAGGGGGAAAGATGAACACTGAAGCTTTCTTT. The rearrangement joins TRBV7-2 to TRBJ1-1; 10 bases line up with TRBD1. The germline CDR1 and CDR2 sequences are SGHTA and FQGNSA. CDR3 length: 16 amino acids. Trimming cost V 4 bases and J 0 bases; bases outside gene matches: 5.

This clonotype was recorded at least ten times. The gene calls are TRBV6-6 and TRBJ2-3, with 8 bases identical to TRBD2. Germline CDR1 is MNHNY and CDR2 is SVGAGI (reference sequence). The CDR3 runs 15 residues. Trimming took 7 bases from V and 0 from J; bases not matched to a gene: 6. The CDR3 DNA sequence: TGTGCCAGCATCACTCGGGGGGGGAGCACAGATACGCAGTATTTT. It specifies CASITRGGSTDTQYF.

This clonotype occurred many times. This rearrangement joins TRBV3-1 to TRBJ1-1; the D is unclear. The CDR3 consists of 14 residues. Trimming cost V 4 bases and J 5 bases, with 14 bases left between them. CDR1 and CDR2 (germline): LGHDT, YNNKEL (reference sequence). CDR3 protein: CASSLGWSSTEAFF. The DNA of the CDR3 is TGTGCCAGCAGCCTTGGTTGGTCTAGTACTGAAGCTTTCTTT.

This clonotype came up many times. V is TRBV5-6 and J is TRBJ2-2, with 8 bases identical to TRBD1. Germline CDR1 reads SGHDT; CDR2 reads YYEEEE. This CDR3 spans 15 amino acids. The trim removed 5 bases at V and 1 base at J, leaving 4 bases unmatched. CDR3 sequence (DNA): TGTGCCAGCAGACCGGGACAGGAGAACACCGGGGAGCTGTTTTTT. Translating it yields CASRPGQENTGELFF.

This clonotype has more than one count but fewer than ten. The V gene is TRBV7-2, the J gene TRBJ1-2, with 8 bases aligning to TRBD1. CDR3 length: 17 residues. Germline CDR1 and CDR2: SGHTA and FQGNSA. After removal of 6 bases from V and 8 bases from J, the junction contained 20 bases not matched to a gene. CDR3 region: CASSRDQGADNSYGYTF. In DNA, the CDR3 is TGTGCCAGCAGTCGGGATCAGGGGGCGGATAATTCGTACGGCTACACCTTC.

This clonotype came up many times. The V gene is TRBV4-2, the J gene TRBJ2-5, with 9 bases matching TRBD2. J lost 5 bases, V lost 1 base, and 5 bases had no gene match. CDR1 is LGHNA and CDR2 is YNFKEQ in the germline V gene. This CDR3 has 15 residues. DNA for the CDR3: TGTGCCAGCAGCCAAGGCGGGGGGGCCGATGAGACCCAGTACTTC. Its protein is CASSQGGGADETQYF.

This clonotype was seen many times. The rearrangement uses TRBV5-5 and TRBJ2-1; perhaps TRBD2 as D (6 bases). CDR3 length equals 17 residues. Germline CDR1 SGHKS, CDR2 YYEKEE (reference sequence). Trimming removed 5 bases from V and 4 bases from J, with 22 bases in between. CDR3 amino acids: CASSFFLGAGRYNEQFF. Written as DNA, the CDR3 is TGTGCCAGCAGTTTCTTTTTAGGGGCAGGGAGGTACAATGAGCAGTTCTTC.

This clonotype was recorded only once. It is unclear where the CDR3 begins or ends on the DNA, so no DNA is shown, and the CDR3 is as TCRdb lists it. The chain uses TRBV6-5 and TRBJ2-1; the table calls TRBD2, which could not be checked here. The CDR3 spans 24 amino acids, including both terminal residues. CDR1 and CDR2 (germline): MNHEY, SVGAGI. The CDR3 spells CASSFYICSARETQGLNFYNEQFF.

This clonotype has a count of ten or more. The chain joins TRBV20-1 to TRBJ2-1; 9 bases agree with TRBD1. The CDR3 runs to 13 residues. Germline-derived CDR1 and CDR2 are DFQATT and SNEGSKA (reference sequence). The V and J ends lost 3 bases and 7 bases, in that order; junction bases with no gene match: 4. The DNA of the CDR3 is TGCAGTGCTAGCTGGGACAGGGTAAATGAGCAGTTCTTC. This encodes CSASWDRVNEQFF.

The chain uses TRBV5-6 and TRBJ1-1; 8 nucleotides agree with TRBD1. The germline V gene has CDR1 SGHDT and CDR2 YYEEEE. The V segment lost 3 bases and the J segment 7 bases; nucleotides outside the gene matches: 5. This CDR3 has 13 residues. CDR3 residues: CASSYGQGDEAFF. CDR3 DNA: TGTGCCAGCAGCTATGGACAGGGTGATGAAGCTTTCTTT.

This clonotype occurred many times. The chain recombines TRBV21-1 with TRBJ2-6; the listed D gene, TRBD1, was not tested against the DNA. TRBV21-1 is assigned pseudogene status. This CDR3 is 19 amino acids long. CDR3 sequence: CASSKARDSDHSGANVLTF. CDR3 bases: TGTGCCAGCAGCAAAGCCCGGGACAGTGACCACTCTGGGGCCAACGTCCTGACTTTC.

This clonotype has ten or more counts. This chain links TRBV20-1 with TRBJ2-3; TRBD2 matches 10 bases. The germline gives CDR1 DFQATT, CDR2 SNEGSKA (reference sequence). Trimming at V came to 0 bases and at J to 1 base, leaving 13 bases not matched to a gene. The CDR3 sequence is 19 residues long. The DNA of the CDR3 is TGCAGTGCTAGAGATTGGCTAGCGGGGGTCCAACCCGGCACAGATACGCAGTATTTT. This encodes CSARDWLAGVQPGTDTQYF.

This clonotype was counted at least ten times. Here the CDR3 reads CASRGASTDTQYF. CDR3 DNA sequence: TGTGCCAGCAGGGGGGCTAGCACAGATACGCAGTATTTT. V is TRBV6-6 and J is TRBJ2-3; weak D call: TRBD1 (6 bases). The V gene lost 6 bases and the J gene lost 0 bases, with 7 bases spanning the gap. The CDR3 is 13 residues long. In germline, CDR1 is MNHNY, CDR2 SVGAGI (reference sequence).

This clonotype was recorded at least ten times. This chain uses TRBV24-1 with TRBJ2-6, with D maybe TRBD1 (5 bases). Germline V gene data show CDR1 as KGHDR and CDR2 as SFDVKD. The CDR3 loop spans 18 amino acids. V was pared by 8 bases and J by 0 bases, with 19 bases between. The CDR3 DNA is TGTGCCACCATCCTGGGGCAGGGCTCCTCCTCTGGGGCCAACGTCCTGACTTTC. As protein: CATILGQGSSSGANVLTF.

This clonotype has ten or more counts. This chain connects TRBV27 to TRBJ1-2; 8 bases match TRBD1. The germline CDR1 and CDR2 sequences are MNHEY and SMNVEV (reference sequence). V shed 3 bases, J shed 6 bases, and the junction held 9 bases outside the gene matches. The CDR3 is 15 residues long. CDR3 sequence: CASSFVGQENDGYTF. DNA for the CDR3: TGTGCCAGCAGTTTTGTGGGACAGGAAAACGATGGCTACACCTTC.